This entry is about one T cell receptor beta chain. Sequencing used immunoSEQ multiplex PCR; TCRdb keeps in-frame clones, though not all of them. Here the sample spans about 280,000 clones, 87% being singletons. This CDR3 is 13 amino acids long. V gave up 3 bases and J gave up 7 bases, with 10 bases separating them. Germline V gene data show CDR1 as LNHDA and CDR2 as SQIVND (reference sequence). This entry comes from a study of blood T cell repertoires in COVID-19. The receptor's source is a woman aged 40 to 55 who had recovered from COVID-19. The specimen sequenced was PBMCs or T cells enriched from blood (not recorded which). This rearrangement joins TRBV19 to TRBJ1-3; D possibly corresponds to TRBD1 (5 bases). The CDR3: CASSIRDENTIYF. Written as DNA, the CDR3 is TGTGCCAGTAGTATCAGGGATGAGAACACCATATATTTT.